Listed below are T cell receptor beta chains from one sample, sequenced in a study of blood T cell repertoires in COVID-19. The data were produced by immunoSEQ multiplex PCR, yet TCRdb's version contains in-frame clones alone and is incomplete. Of under 120,000 clones in the sample, roughly 81% were seen once. The sample was peripheral blood. These receptor sequences come from a human donor in a cohort sampled during active COVID-19. Both conserved end residues are part of each CDR3. The order of the fields is clone size, J gene, D gene, V gene, CDR3 protein, CDR3 DNA. A D gene is named only where the DNA matches it firmly. Some rows have no size entry. The others give once, few or many, or a class for an expanded clone.

>.|TRBJ2-2|.|TRBV3-1/TRBV3-2
CASSAVAIAGELFF
TGTGCCAGCTCTGCGGTAGCGATCGCCGGGGAGCTGTTTTTT
>.|TRBJ2-2|TRBD2|TRBV19
CASSILDRRLAGNTGELFF
TGTGCCAGTAGTATACTAGACAGGCGGCTAGCGGGTAACACCGGGGAGCTGTTTTTT
>once|TRBJ2-1|TRBD2|TRBV11-2
CASSSIAGGPNEQFF
TGTGCCAGCAGCTCTATAGCGGGAGGGCCCAATGAGCAGTTCTTC
>.|TRBJ2-3|TRBD1|TRBV5-1
CASSFMTGITDTQYF
TGCGCCAGCAGCTTTATGACAGGGATCACAGATACGCAGTATTTT
>.|TRBJ2-5|.|TRBV11-3
CASSLGGGGTQYF
TGTGCCAGCAGCTTAGGCGGAGGAGGGACCCAGTACTTC
>.|TRBJ2-1|TRBD1|TRBV6-2/TRBV6-3
CASSPDRNSYNEQFF
TGTGCCAGCAGCCCGGACAGGAACTCCTACAATGAGCAGTTCTTC
>.|TRBJ1-4|.|TRBV6-5
CASSPHVVEKLFF
TGTGCCAGCAGCCCACACGTCGTTGAAAAACTGTTTTTT
>.|TRBJ2-7|TRBD1|TRBV6-5
CASSSTGQPYEQYF
TGTGCCAGCAGTTCGACAGGGCAACCCTACGAGCAGTACTTC
>once|TRBJ1-1|.|TRBV18
CASSPLAEGSEAFF
TGTGCCAGCTCACCTCTCGCGGAGGGATCTGAAGCTTTCTTT
>.|TRBJ1-5|TRBD1|TRBV10-2
CASSTGGSSNQPQHF
TGCGCCAGCAGTACAGGGGGCTCTAGCAATCAGCCCCAGCATTTT
>.|TRBJ1-5|TRBD1|TRBV20-1
CSASIGQGLVQPQHF
TGCAGTGCTAGTATAGGACAGGGGTTGGTTCAGCCCCAGCATTTT
>.|TRBJ1-2|.|TRBV7-8
CASSLGLGAHYGYTF
TGTGCCAGCAGCTTAGGCCTGGGGGCCCACTATGGCTACACCTTC
>few|TRBJ2-1|.|TRBV7-7
CASSLGVTGDNEQFF
TGTGCCAGCAGCTTAGGGGTGACAGGTGACAATGAGCAGTTCTTC
>.|TRBJ1-6|.|TRBV27
CASSLAPGRIDSPLHF
TGTGCCAGCAGTTTAGCCCCAGGGCGTATAGATTCACCCCTCCACTTT
>.|TRBJ2-3|.|TRBV11-2
CASSTGSTDTQYF
TGTGCCAGCAGCACCGGGAGCACAGATACGCAGTATTTT
>.|TRBJ2-1|TRBD1|TRBV4-1
CASSQGSWDRRRTGEQFF
TGCGCCAGCAGCCAAGGCTCCTGGGACAGGCGACGAACGGGTGAGCAGTTCTTC
>.|TRBJ1-1|.|TRBV2
CASRSQGFRTEAFF
TGTGCCAGCAGGTCCCAGGGTTTTAGGACTGAAGCTTTCTTT
>few|TRBJ1-2|.|TRBV6-6
CASMSHWEAYGYTF
TGTGCCAGCATGTCCCACTGGGAGGCCTATGGCTACACCTTC
>.|TRBJ1-1|.|TRBV6-5
CASTGRSNTEAFF
TGTGCCAGCACGGGGAGGTCGAACACTGAAGCTTTCTTT
>.|TRBJ1-6|.|TRBV19
CASSTLNYRGNNSPLHF
TGTGCCAGTAGTACCCTCAACTACCGAGGAAACAATTCACCCCTCCACTTT
>.|TRBJ1-2|.|TRBV6-2/TRBV6-3
CASSRLQGHGYTF
TGTGCCAGCAGTCGACTCCAGGGGCATGGCTACACCTTC